This record covers a single T cell receptor (beta chain). This clone is described as large (0.1 to 1%). What antigen it recognizes has not been identified. It has no much larger one-base neighbor in the sample; base qualities were not kept. This record belongs to a study of T cell responses to AZD1222 COVID-19 vaccine (dated by TCRdb to the early 2020s). Describing the broader study: Because spike-specific TCR depth and breadth did not differ between the two schedules, AZD1222 recipients who got a second dose at roughly 4 weeks were pooled with those who got a second dose at roughly 12 weeks. Enrollment into the trials was organized by age into subgroups of 18-55, 56-69 and 70-plus years, and those subgroups contained approximately 150, 30 and 60 TCR-sequenced participants, respectively. TCR sequencing was performed for about 250 trial participants, of whom around 200 were given two doses of AZD1222 and 26 were given two doses of MenACWY control vaccine. The study at large found these results: After two AZD1222 doses, both the breadth and the depth of spike-specific TCRs were significantly higher than at day 0 and than in MenACWY recipients. Only five to seven AZD1222 recipients were SARS-CoV-2 seropositive at baseline, limiting conclusions about previously exposed vaccinees. Nearly half of unique spike-specific TCRs reportedly recognized epitopes outside regions mutated in the B.1.351 and B.1.1.7 variants. Vaccine-associated CD4 TCRs spanned the whole spike protein, with dominant responses in regions 160-218 and 743-854. In the small 56-69-year group, the increase in depth fell short of significance, most likely because of low power. Participants were mostly white British and included more females than males, and it was suggested by the authors that clonal diversity may have been underestimated. Because no day 14 peak-response samples were available, repertoires were characterized only after the peak T cell response.

What this sample's time point label stands for: baseline before first vaccination. Vaccinee samples were obtained from the UK trials COV001 and COV002, which included a single-blind randomized controlled phase 2/3 trial of AZD1222 (ChAdOx1 nCoV-19) in healthy adults. For TCRbeta chain sequencing, PBMC samples from trial participants were taken at day 0 and at day 28 after the second dose. The CDR3 covers 12 residues, taking in both the cysteine and the phenylalanine. The CDR3 DNA has 36 bases and is translated from base 1. In the germline V gene (reference sequence), CDR1 corresponds to MNHNY and CDR2 to SVGAGI. V and J lose 0 bases and 1 base, and a span of 0 bases separates them. The CDR3 regions of human TCRbeta chains were analyzed by immunosequencing. Per the source publication's procedure: Repertoire TCRs were checked for matches against a reference library of SARS-CoV-2-specific TCRs that had been generated using the MIRA antigen-specificity platform. Breadth was defined as the fraction of unique TCRs that were SARS-CoV-2-associated, and depth was defined as the fraction of total T cells that were SARS-CoV-2-associated. Using the MIRA data, each spike-specific TCR was assigned both to the spike region to which the TCR was reactive and to a CD4 or CD8 class. Log10-transformed breadth and depth values were compared by one-way ANOVA with Sidak's multiple comparisons tests. This is the immuneACCESS table as TCRdb keeps it, with only in-frame sequences that have V and J called. A part of the clones is gone; compared with another copy, unresolved V genes explain less than half, and the rest is unexplained. The V and J calls and clone size were taken over from that table, and D and trimming were inferred from the DNA. The sample profile shows about 150,000 clones; about 87% of them were found once. Clones ranked in the top ten supply 3% to 3.5% of the sample.

The TCR comes from an adult in good health. Here the sequenced sample was peripheral blood, taken on day 0 of AZD1222 vaccination. The chain was built from TRBV6-6 and TRBJ2-5, with no D gene named confidently. In nucleotides, the sequence is TGTGCCAGCAGTTACTCCCAAGAGACCCAGTACTTC. It translates as CASSYSQETQYF.